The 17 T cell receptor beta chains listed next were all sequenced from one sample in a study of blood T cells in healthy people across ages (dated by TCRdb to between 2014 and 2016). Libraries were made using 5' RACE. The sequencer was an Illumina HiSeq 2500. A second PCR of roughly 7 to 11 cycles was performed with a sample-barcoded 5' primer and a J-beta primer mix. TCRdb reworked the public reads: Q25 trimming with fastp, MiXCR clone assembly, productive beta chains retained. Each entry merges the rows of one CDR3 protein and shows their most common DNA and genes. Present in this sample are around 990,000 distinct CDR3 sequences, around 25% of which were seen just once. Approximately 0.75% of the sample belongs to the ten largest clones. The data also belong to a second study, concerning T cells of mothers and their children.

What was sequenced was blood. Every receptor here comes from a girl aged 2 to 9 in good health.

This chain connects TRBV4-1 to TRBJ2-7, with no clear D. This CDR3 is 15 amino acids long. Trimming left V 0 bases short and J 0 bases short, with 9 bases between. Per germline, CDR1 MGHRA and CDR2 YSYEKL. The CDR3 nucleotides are TGCGCCAGCAGCCAAGACCCAGCGTTCTCCTACGAGCAGTACTTC. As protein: CASSQDPAFSYEQYF.

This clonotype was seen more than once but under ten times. CDR3 sequence: CASSLRGQATNEKLFF. The DNA for the CDR3 is TGTGCCAGCAGTCTGCGCGGACAGGCAACTAATGAAAAACTGTTTTTT. V usage is TRBV28 and J usage is TRBJ1-4, with 7 bases identical to TRBD1. CDR1 and CDR2 from the germline V gene are MDHEN and SYDVKM. CDR3 length equals 16 residues. V shed 5 bases, J shed 0 bases, and the junction held 6 bases outside the gene matches.

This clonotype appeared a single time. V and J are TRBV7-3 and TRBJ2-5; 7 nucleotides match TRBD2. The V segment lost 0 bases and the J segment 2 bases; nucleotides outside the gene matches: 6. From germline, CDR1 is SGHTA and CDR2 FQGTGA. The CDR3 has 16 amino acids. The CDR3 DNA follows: TGTGCCAGCAGCTTAACTAGCGGGCGGTCACAAGAGACCCAGTACTTC. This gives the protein CASSLTSGRSQETQYF.

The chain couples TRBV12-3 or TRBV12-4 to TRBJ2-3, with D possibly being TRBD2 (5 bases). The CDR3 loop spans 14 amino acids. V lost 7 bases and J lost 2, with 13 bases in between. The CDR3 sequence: CASMYVGNTDTQYF. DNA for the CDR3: TGTGCCAGCATGTATGTCGGGAACACAGATACGCAGTATTTT.

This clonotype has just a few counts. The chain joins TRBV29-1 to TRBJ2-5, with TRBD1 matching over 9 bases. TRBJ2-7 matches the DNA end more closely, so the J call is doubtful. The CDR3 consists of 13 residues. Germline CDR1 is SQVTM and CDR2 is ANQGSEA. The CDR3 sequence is CSVGDRVDDEQYF. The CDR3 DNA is TGCAGCGTTGGGGACAGGGTAGATGACGAGCAGTACTTC.

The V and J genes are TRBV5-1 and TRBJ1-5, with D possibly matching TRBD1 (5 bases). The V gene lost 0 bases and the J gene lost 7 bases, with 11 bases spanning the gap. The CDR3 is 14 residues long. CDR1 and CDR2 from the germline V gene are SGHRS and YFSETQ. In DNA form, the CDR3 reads TGCGCCAGCAGCTTGGCAGGGAATGGCCAGCCCCAGCATTTT. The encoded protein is CASSLAGNGQPQHF.

The CDR3 DNA sequence: TGTGCCAGCAGCTCCCTCCCCTGGGAGGATAGCGGGGGTAGCCATGAGCAGTTCTTC. Translated, it gives CASSSLPWEDSGGSHEQFF. The chain combines TRBV7-2 with TRBJ2-1, with TRBD2 matching 9 bases. V lost 4 bases, J lost 8 bases, and 21 bases stayed unmatched. Per germline, CDR1 SGHTA and CDR2 FQGNSA. The CDR3 sequence is 19 residues long.

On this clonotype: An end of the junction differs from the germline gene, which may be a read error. DNA of the CDR3: TGCTGTGCTAGAGATCGATCCAGTTCAGATACGCAGTATTTT. Translation: CCARDRSSSDTQYF. V gene TRBV20-1 combines with J gene TRBJ2-3; D is ambiguous. This CDR3 comprises 14 residues. Germline V CDR1 and CDR2: DFQATT, SNEGSKA (reference sequence).

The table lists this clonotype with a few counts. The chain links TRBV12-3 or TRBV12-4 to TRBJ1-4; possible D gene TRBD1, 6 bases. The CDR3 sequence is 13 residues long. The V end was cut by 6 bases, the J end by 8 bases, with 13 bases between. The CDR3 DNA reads TGTGCCAGCAGGGACAGCTCCTTAGAAAAACTGTTTTTT. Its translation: CASRDSSLEKLFF.

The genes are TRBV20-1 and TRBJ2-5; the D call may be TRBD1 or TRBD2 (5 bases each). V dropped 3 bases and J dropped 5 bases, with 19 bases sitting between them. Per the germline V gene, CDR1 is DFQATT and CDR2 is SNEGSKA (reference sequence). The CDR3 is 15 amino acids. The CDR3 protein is CSASSPGGGYETQYF. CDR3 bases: TGCAGTGCTAGTTCCCCTGGTGGGGGATATGAGACCCAGTACTTC.

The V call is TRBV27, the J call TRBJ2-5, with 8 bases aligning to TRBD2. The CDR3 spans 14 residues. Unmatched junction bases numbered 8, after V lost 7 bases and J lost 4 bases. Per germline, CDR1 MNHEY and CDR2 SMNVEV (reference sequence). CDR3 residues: CASNSAGGPETQYF. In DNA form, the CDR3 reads TGTGCCAGCAATTCGGCGGGAGGACCAGAGACCCAGTACTTC.

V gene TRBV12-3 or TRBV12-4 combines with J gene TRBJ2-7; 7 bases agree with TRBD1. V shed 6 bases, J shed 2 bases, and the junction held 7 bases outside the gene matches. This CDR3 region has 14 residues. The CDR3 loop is CASRLMTGTYEQYF. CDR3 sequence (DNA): TGTGCCAGCAGATTAATGACAGGGACCTACGAGCAGTACTTC.

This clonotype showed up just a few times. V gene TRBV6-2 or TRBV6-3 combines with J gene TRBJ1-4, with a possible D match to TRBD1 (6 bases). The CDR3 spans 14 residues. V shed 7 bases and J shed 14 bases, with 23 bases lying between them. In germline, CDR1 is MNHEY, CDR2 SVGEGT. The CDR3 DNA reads TGTGCCAGCACCCAACAGGGCCTTGGCGGTAAGCTGTTTTTT. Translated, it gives CASTQQGLGGKLFF.

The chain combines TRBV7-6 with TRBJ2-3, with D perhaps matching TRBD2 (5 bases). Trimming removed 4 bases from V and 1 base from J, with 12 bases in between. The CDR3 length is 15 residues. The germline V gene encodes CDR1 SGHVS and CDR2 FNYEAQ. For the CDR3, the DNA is TGTGCCAGCAGCTACCAAGCGGAAGGCACAGATACGCAGTATTTT. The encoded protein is CASSYQAEGTDTQYF.

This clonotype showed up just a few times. The CDR3 sequence: CAGWNQDGLLSQAFF. CDR3 bases: TGTGCCGGCTGGAACCAGGACGGACTCTTGAGTCAAGCTTTCTTT. This chain joins TRBV6-6 and TRBJ1-1; D not certain. V was shortened by 11 bases and J by 9 bases, with 28 bases between the two germline ends. Germline V gene lookup returns CDR1 MNHNY and CDR2 SVGAGI (reference sequence). This CDR3 spans 15 amino acids.

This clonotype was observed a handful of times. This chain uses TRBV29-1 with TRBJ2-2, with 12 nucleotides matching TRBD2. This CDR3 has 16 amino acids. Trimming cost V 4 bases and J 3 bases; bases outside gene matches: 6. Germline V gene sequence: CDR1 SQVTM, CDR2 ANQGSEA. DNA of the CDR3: TGCAGCGTTGCGACTAGCGGGAGCGGGGACACCGGGGAGCTGTTTTTT. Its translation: CSVATSGSGDTGELFF.

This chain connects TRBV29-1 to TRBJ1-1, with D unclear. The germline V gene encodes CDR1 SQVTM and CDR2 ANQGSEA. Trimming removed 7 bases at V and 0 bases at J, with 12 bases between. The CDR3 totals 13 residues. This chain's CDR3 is CSATVEMNTEAFF. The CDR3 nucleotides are TGCAGCGCAACAGTTGAGATGAACACTGAAGCTTTCTTT. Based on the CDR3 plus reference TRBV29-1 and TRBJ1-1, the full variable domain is SAVISQKPSRDICQRGTSLTIQCQVDSQVTMMFWYRQQPGQSLTLIATANQGSEATYESGFVIDKFPISRPNLTFSTLTVSNMSPEDSSIYLCSATVEMNTEAFFGQGTRLTVV.